Listed below are T cell receptor beta chains from one sample, sequenced in a study of blood T cells in healthy people across ages. TCRdb analysed the 5' RACE reads with MiXCR anew, one entry per CDR3 protein. The sample contains some 1.8 million distinct CDR3 sequences, more than 35% of which appear only once. What was sequenced was blood. The receptors stem from a human donor in good health. CDR3s include the opening cysteine and the closing phenylalanine or tryptophan. Fields, in order: CDR3 protein, CDR3 DNA, J gene, clone size, V gene, D gene. D genes are given only for firm matches. The size entry is marked missing in some rows and otherwise reads once, few, many or a size class.

CSVVYSEQFF | TGCAGCGTTGTCTACAGTGAGCAGTTCTTC | TRBJ2-1 | NA | TRBV29-1 | NA
CASSLWWTGVSGANVLTF | TGTGCCAGCAGCTTATGGTGGACAGGGGTCTCTGGGGCCAACGTCCTGACTTTC | TRBJ2-6 | NA | TRBV7-9 | TRBD1
CASSQDWRRISNQPQHF | TGCGCCAGCAGCCAAGACTGGCGAAGGATTAGCAATCAGCCCCAGCATTTT | TRBJ1-5 | many | TRBV4-1 | NA
CASNQLARAEAFF | TGTGCCAGCAACCAACTCGCCAGGGCGGAGGCTTTCTTT | TRBJ1-1 | NA | TRBV7-3 | NA
CSVEISQGGETQYF | TGCAGCGTTGAAATATCACAGGGTGGGGAGACCCAGTACTTC | TRBJ2-5 | NA | TRBV29-1 | NA
CASSLGWGRKDEQYF | TGTGCCAGCAGCTTAGGATGGGGGCGCAAGGACGAGCAGTACTTC | TRBJ2-7 | NA | TRBV7-2 | NA
CASSEATGGYEQYF | TGTGCCAGCAGTGAAGCGACAGGGGGCTACGAGCAGTACTTC | TRBJ2-7 | once | TRBV2 | TRBD1
CASSLRQGYQPQHF | TGTGCCAGCAGTCTCCGTCAGGGTTATCAGCCCCAGCATTTT | TRBJ1-5 | NA | TRBV7-2 | NA
CASSLPRDNSPLHF | TGTGCCAGCAGCTTGCCACGGGATAATTCACCCCTCCACTTT | TRBJ1-6 | many | TRBV5-5 | NA
CASSQRDGEETQYF | TGCGCCAGCAGCCAAAGGGACGGGGAAGAGACCCAGTACTTC | TRBJ2-5 | NA | TRBV7-9 | NA
CAIPGGGYTF | TGTGCCATCCCCGGGGGGGGCTACACCTTC | TRBJ1-2 | NA | TRBV24-1 | NA
CASSQFRAGGPADTQYF | TGCGCCAGCAGCCAATTTAGAGCGGGGGGGCCGGCAGATACGCAGTATTTT | TRBJ2-3 | NA | TRBV4-1 | TRBD2
CASSQGPGTSNEQFF | TGTGCCAGCAGCCAAGGGCCCGGGACTAGCAATGAGCAGTTCTTC | TRBJ2-1 | NA | TRBV3-1 | TRBD2